These 23 T cell receptor beta chains were all obtained from the same sample, sequenced in a study of T-cell reconstitution after alpha-beta-depleted transplantation in children. TCRbeta library construction was performed incorporating unique molecular identifiers. TCRdb independently ran MiXCR on the PCR reads; one entry per CDR3 protein. The sample comprises about 480,000 distinct CDR3 sequences, under 15% of which are singletons, and around 5.8% rests with the top ten. Material: PBMCs from the stem cell graft donor, obtained from the stem cell graft. The receptors derive from a human donor who donated a stem cell graft to a child with combined immunodeficiency.

This clonotype was detected only a few times. The chain has TRBV20-1 and TRBJ1-3; D ambiguous. Germline V gives CDR1 DFQATT, CDR2 SNEGSKA (reference sequence). The length of the CDR3 is 13 residues. V gave up 5 bases and J gave up 2 bases, with 10 bases separating them. DNA for the CDR3: TGCAGTGCTCCTGGCGGGGCTGGAAACACCATATATTTT. Its protein is CSAPGGAGNTIYF.

The J gene is TRBJ2-7, the V gene TRBV24-1, with 9 bases that match TRBD1. J gave up 3 bases and V 3 bases, and 8 bases lay outside the gene matches. The V gene's germline CDR1 is KGHDR and CDR2 SFDVKD. This CDR3 has 16 amino acids. The DNA for the CDR3 is TGTGCCACCAGTGATGGGGGACAGGGATCAATCTACGAGCAGTACTTC. This codes for CATSDGGQGSIYEQYF.

This clonotype came up once. The CDR3 region has the DNA TGCAGCGTCGTGGATGCCTACGAGCAGTACTTC. It is translated as CSVVDAYEQYF. The chain joins TRBV29-1 to TRBJ2-7; D uncertain. From germline, CDR1 is SQVTM and CDR2 ANQGSEA. This CDR3 has 11 amino acids. The V end was cut by 6 bases, the J end by 2 bases, with 8 bases between.

This clonotype was seen more than once but under ten times. In DNA, the CDR3 is TGTGCCATCAATGGACAGGGAGCCTACGAGCAGTACTTC. Residues: CAINGQGAYEQYF. The rearrangement links TRBV10-3 to TRBJ2-7; 8 positions match TRBD1. CDR1 is ENHRY and CDR2 is SYGVKD in the germline V gene. The CDR3 runs 13 residues. With 7 bases clipped from V and 2 bases from J, the junction kept 4 bases outside the gene matches.

The J gene is TRBJ2-7, the V gene TRBV11-2; no clear D gene. Germline V gives CDR1 SGHAT, CDR2 FQNNGV. CDR3 length: 16 residues. The V end was cut by 3 bases, the J end by 0 bases, with 15 bases between. The CDR3 sequence: CASSLLIGSASYEQYF. Here the CDR3 DNA reads TGTGCCAGCAGCTTGCTCATCGGATCTGCCTCCTACGAGCAGTACTTC.

This clonotype was detected only a few times. This chain links TRBV10-3 with TRBJ2-7; D ambiguous. This CDR3 has 13 amino acids. Germline lookup yields CDR1 ENHRY and CDR2 SYGVKD. Trimming shortened V by 0 bases and J by 1 base, and 4 bases separated the two germline ends. The CDR3 DNA reads as TGTGCCATCAGTGAGTCACCTTCCTACGAGCAGTACTTC. It encodes CAISESPSYEQYF.

The V call is TRBV2, the J call TRBJ2-7, with D uncertain. The V end lost 1 base, the J end lost 6 bases, and 4 bases lay between the germline ends. The germline gives CDR1 SNHLY, CDR2 FYNNEI. This CDR3 has 11 residues. CDR3 residues: CASSEEREQYF. CDR3 bases: TGTGCCAGCAGTGAAGAGCGCGAGCAGTACTTC.

This clonotype has only a few counts. J is TRBJ1-5 and V is TRBV7-2, with D perhaps TRBD1 (5 bases). With 1 base removed from V and 5 bases from J, the gap between germline ends came to 9 bases. The CDR3 extends over 14 amino acids. CDR1 and CDR2 (germline): SGHTA, FQGNSA. The CDR3 nucleotides read TGTGCCAGCAGCTTAGACGGACACGATCAGCCCCAGCATTTT. It is translated as CASSLDGHDQPQHF.

V and J are TRBV5-1 and TRBJ2-1, with 7 bases that match TRBD1. Germline values: CDR1 SGHRS, CDR2 YFSETQ. Losses at the gene ends were 0 bases for V and 2 bases for J; bases not matched to a gene: 2. This CDR3 region has 15 residues. CDR3 nucleotides: TGCGCCAGCAGCTTGGTGGACAGGCCCTACAATGAGCAGTTCTTC. Translating gives CASSLVDRPYNEQFF. The entire variable domain, with the rest obtained from reference TRBV5-1 and TRBJ2-1, is as follows: KAGVTQTPRYLIKTRGQQVTLSCSPISGHRSVSWYQQTPGQGLQFLFEYFSETQRNKGNFPGRFSGRQFSNSRSEMNVSTLELGDSALYLCASSLVDRPYNEQFFGPGTRLTVL.

This clonotype was found many times. This chain uses TRBV12-3 or TRBV12-4 with TRBJ1-2; 9 nucleotides match TRBD1. The trim removed 6 bases at V and 8 bases at J, leaving 16 bases unmatched. CDR3 length: 16 residues. CDR3 DNA: TGTGCCAGCAGCACGAGGGGGACAGGGAGTACGCGAGGCTACACCTTC. Protein sequence: CASSTRGTGSTRGYTF.

This clonotype was seen a few times. The chain combines TRBV18 with TRBJ2-7; 12 bases are a match to TRBD1. The V gene end was trimmed by 8 bases and the J gene end by 0 bases; junction bases not matched to a gene: 2. Germline V gene lookup returns CDR1 KGHSH and CDR2 LQKENI. The CDR3 is 14 residues long. The CDR3, as DNA: TGTGCCAGCGCGGGACAGGGGGCCTCCTACGAGCAGTACTTC. This encodes CASAGQGASYEQYF.

CDR3 loop: CASSYSKARSTDTQYF. The CDR3 coding sequence is TGTGCCAGCAGTTACTCGAAGGCGCGGAGCACAGATACGCAGTATTTT. The chain employs TRBV6-5 and TRBJ2-3; unclear D gene. This CDR3 has 16 amino acids. V was pared by 0 bases and J by 0 bases, with 10 bases between. Germline loops: CDR1 MNHEY, CDR2 SVGAGI.

There are a few counts of this clonotype. The chain recombines TRBV5-6 with TRBJ2-5; TRBD1 might be the D (5 bases). The length of the CDR3 is 13 residues. In germline, CDR1 is SGHDT, CDR2 YYEEEE. Trimming pared 4 bases from V and 9 bases from J, leaving 16 bases between. This CDR3 is CASSLRPQGAQYF. The CDR3 DNA follows: TGTGCCAGCAGCCTAAGACCCCAAGGGGCCCAGTACTTC.

The rearrangement links TRBV4-1 to TRBJ2-1; D remains ambiguous. CDR1 is MGHRA and CDR2 is YSYEKL in the germline V gene. The CDR3 consists of 13 residues. Deletions cut 5 bases from V and 6 bases from J, with 11 bases between. In nucleotides, the CDR3 is TGCGCCAGCAGCAGGCCCCTCCTCAATGAGCAGTTCTTC. This sequence encodes CASSRPLLNEQFF.

This chain links TRBV4-3 with TRBJ1-4, with unresolved D. CDR3 length equals 15 residues. Trimming cost V 5 bases and J 6 bases, with 16 bases left between them. In germline, CDR1 is LGHNA, CDR2 YSLEER. For the CDR3, the DNA is TGCGCCAGCAGCGCCCGGACGAGGGCGGATGAAAAACTGTTTTTT. Encoded protein: CASSARTRADEKLFF.

This clonotype was counted between two and nine times. This chain joins TRBV7-6 and TRBJ1-2, with D tentatively TRBD1 (5 bases). This CDR3 comprises 13 residues. Trimming removed 5 bases from V and 4 bases from J, with 11 bases in between. The germline V gene encodes CDR1 SGHVS and CDR2 FNYEAQ. The CDR3 DNA is TGTGCCAGCAGCAAGTCAGGGTCCTATGGCTACACCTTC. As protein: CASSKSGSYGYTF.

This clonotype was seen only a few times. The gene calls are TRBV12-3 or TRBV12-4 and TRBJ2-3; 8 nucleotides agree with TRBD2. The ends lost 7 bases at V and 2 bases at J; junction bases unmatched: 11. The CDR3 contains 16 residues. The CDR3 reads CASTSGAGGPTDTQYF. DNA of the CDR3: TGTGCCAGCACCTCAGGGGCGGGAGGACCCACAGATACGCAGTATTTT.

This clonotype was picked up a small number of times. This chain links TRBV12-3 or TRBV12-4 with TRBJ2-5; D gene ambiguous. V gave up 5 bases and J gave up 0 bases, with 10 bases separating them. The CDR3 length is 14 residues. The CDR3 DNA follows: TGTGCCAGCAGTCCCGAGTGGCACCAAGAGACCCAGTACTTC. It is translated as CASSPEWHQETQYF.

The chain has TRBV9 and TRBJ2-1; 8 nucleotides match TRBD1. The CDR3 length is 15 residues. Trimming at V came to 3 bases and at J to 6 bases, leaving 8 bases not matched to a gene. Looked up from germline, CDR1 is SGDLS and CDR2 is YYNGEE. The CDR3 spells CASSAPGQGSNEQFF. CDR3 bases: TGTGCCAGCAGCGCCCCCGGACAGGGAAGCAATGAGCAGTTCTTC.

This clonotype was seen a handful of times. V is TRBV5-6 and J is TRBJ2-1; 7 nucleotides agree with TRBD1. V trimming: 5 bases; J trimming: 4 bases; junction bases outside the gene matches: 6. There are 14 residues in the CDR3. Germline loops: CDR1 SGHDT, CDR2 YYEEEE. In DNA, the CDR3 is TGTGCCAGCAGTATCGGGACAGATTACAATGAGCAGTTCTTC. Residues: CASSIGTDYNEQFF.

This clonotype has more than one count but fewer than ten. The CDR3 spells CSVEGLEFNSISGANVLTF. CDR3 in DNA: TGCAGCGTTGAAGGACTAGAGTTTAATTCTATCTCTGGGGCCAACGTCCTGACTTTC. The J gene is TRBJ2-6, the V gene TRBV29-1; D may be TRBD2 (6 bases). The CDR3 is 19 residues long. Germline assignment: CDR1 SQVTM and CDR2 ANQGSEA. V dropped 1 base and J dropped 0 bases, with 19 bases sitting between them.

This clonotype came up many times. J is TRBJ2-7 and V is TRBV12-3 or TRBV12-4; 11 bases map to TRBD2. The CDR3 runs to 15 residues. The V gene end was trimmed by 2 bases and the J gene end by 7 bases; junction bases not matched to a gene: 7. CDR3 sequence: CASSLILAGGGEQYF. DNA for the CDR3: TGTGCCAGCAGTTTAATCCTAGCGGGAGGCGGGGAGCAGTACTTC.

V is TRBV6-5 and J is TRBJ1-1; D gene uncertain. There are 12 residues in the CDR3. The germline gives CDR1 MNHEY, CDR2 SVGAGI. Trimming removed 4 bases at V and 10 bases at J, with 13 bases between. The CDR3 protein is CASSSPRAAAFF. Here the CDR3 DNA reads TGTGCCAGCAGTTCCCCGCGGGCGGCAGCTTTCTTT.